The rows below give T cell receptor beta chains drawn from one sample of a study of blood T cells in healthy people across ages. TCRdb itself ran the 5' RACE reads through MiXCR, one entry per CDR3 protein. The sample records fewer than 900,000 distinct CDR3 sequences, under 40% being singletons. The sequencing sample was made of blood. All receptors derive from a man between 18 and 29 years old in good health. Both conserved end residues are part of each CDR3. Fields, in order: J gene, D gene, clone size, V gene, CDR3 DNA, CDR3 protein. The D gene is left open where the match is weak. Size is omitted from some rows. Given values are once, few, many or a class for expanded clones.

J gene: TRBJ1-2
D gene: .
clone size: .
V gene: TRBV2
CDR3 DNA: TGTGCCAGCATCACAGGGTTTAGGAACTATGGCTACACCTTC
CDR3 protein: CASITGFRNYGYTF

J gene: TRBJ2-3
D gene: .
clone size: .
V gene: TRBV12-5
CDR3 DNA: TGTGCTAGTGGTTTGGGGCAGTCGCGCACAGATACGCAGTATTTT
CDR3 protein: CASGLGQSRTDTQYF

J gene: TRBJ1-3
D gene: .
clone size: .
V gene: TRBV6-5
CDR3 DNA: TGTGCCAGCAGCCCACTCTCTGGAAACACCATATATTTT
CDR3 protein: CASSPLSGNTIYF

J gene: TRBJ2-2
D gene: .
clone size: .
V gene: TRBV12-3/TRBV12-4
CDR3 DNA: TGTGCCAGCAGTTTAATGGGACTTTACGCCGGGGAGCTGTTTTTT
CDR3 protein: CASSLMGLYAGELFF

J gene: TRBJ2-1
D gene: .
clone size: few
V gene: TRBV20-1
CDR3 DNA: TGCAGTGCTAGTCGGGACGATGAGCAGTTCTTC
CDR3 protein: CSASRDDEQFF

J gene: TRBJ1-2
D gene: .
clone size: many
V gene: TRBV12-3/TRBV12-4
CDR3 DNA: TGTGCCAGCAGTTTACCGGGGAGGATGGGCGGCTACACCTTC
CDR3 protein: CASSLPGRMGGYTF

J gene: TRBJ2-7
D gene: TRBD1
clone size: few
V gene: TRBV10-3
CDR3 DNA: TGTGCCATCAGTGAAGGGACAGGCTCCTACAATGAGCAGTACTTC
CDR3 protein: CAISEGTGSYNEQYF

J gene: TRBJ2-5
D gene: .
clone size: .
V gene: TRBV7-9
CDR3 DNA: TGTACCAGCAGCTTAGCGCTTAGGGAGGACGAGACCCAGTACTTC
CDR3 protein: CTSSLALREDETQYF

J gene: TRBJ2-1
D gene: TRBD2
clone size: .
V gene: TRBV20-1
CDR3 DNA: TGCAGTGAAAGGGGACTAGCGGGAGGTGAGCAGTTCTTC
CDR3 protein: CSERGLAGGEQFF

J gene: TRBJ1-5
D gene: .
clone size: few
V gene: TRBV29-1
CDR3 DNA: TGCAGCGTTGGGGGCGATCCGGGTCGAAATCAGCCCCAGCATTTT
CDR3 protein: CSVGGDPGRNQPQHF

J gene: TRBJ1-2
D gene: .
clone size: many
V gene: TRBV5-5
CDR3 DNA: TGTGCCAGCAGCTTGGGAGGCGGGACTAACTATGGCTACACCTTC
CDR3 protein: CASSLGGGTNYGYTF

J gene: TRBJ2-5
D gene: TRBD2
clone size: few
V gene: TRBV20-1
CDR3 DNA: TGCAGTGTCTCTAGCGGGGGAGTATATGAGCAGTACTTC
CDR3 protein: CSVSSGGVYEQYF

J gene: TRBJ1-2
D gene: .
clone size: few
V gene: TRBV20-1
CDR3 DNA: TGCAGTGCCTCCTTAGGGGTAGCTAACTATGGCTACACCTTC
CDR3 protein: CSASLGVANYGYTF

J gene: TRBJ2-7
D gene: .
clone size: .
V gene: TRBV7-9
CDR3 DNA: TGTGCCAGTCAGAGTCTACCCTACGAGCAGTACTTC
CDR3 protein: CASQSLPYEQYF

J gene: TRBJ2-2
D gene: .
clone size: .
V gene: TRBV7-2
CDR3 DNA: TGTGCCAGCAGCAACCGGACTAAGGGGGAGCTGTTTTTT
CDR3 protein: CASSNRTKGELFF

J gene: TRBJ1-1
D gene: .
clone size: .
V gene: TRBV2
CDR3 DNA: TGTGCCAGTCTCACATGGGGGGCAGTGAACACTGAAGCTTTCTTT
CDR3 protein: CASLTWGAVNTEAFF

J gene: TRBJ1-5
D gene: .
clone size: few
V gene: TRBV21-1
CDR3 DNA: TGTGCAGTCAGGGCCTGGGGTCAGCCCCAGCATTTT
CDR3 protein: CAVRAWGQPQHF

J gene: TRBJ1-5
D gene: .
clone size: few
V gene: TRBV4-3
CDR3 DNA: TGCGCCAGCAGCCGAGTCAGGGATCAGCCCCAGCATTTT
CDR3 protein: CASSRVRDQPQHF

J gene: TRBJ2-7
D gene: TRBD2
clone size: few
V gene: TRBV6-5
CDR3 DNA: TGTGCCAGCAGTTACCAATTAGCGGGGGGGACATACAATGAGCAGTACTTC
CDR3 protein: CASSYQLAGGTYNEQYF

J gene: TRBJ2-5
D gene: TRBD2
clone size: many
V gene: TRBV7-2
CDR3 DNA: TGTGCCAGCAGTCTTAGTAGCGGGGTGCAAGAGACCCAGTACTTC
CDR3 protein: CASSLSSGVQETQYF

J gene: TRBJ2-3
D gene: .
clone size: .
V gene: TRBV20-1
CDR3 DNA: TGCAGTGCCCCAGACACAGATACGCAGTATTTT
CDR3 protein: CSAPDTDTQYF

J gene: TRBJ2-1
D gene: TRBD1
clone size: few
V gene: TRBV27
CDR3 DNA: TGTGCCAGCTGCTCCCCAGGACAGGGTGCCGTTGAGCAGTTCTTC
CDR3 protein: CASCSPGQGAVEQFF

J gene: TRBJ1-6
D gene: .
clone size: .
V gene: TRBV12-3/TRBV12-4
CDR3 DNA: TGTGCCAGCAGCATGGCCCACGGTAATTCACCCCTCCACTTT
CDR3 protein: CASSMAHGNSPLHF

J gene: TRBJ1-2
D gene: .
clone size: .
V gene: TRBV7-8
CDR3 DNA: TGTGCCAGCAGCGAGGACAGTTGGAACTATGGCTACACCTTC
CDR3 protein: CASSEDSWNYGYTF

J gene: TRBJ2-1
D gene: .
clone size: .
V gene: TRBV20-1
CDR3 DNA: TGCAGTGCTAGTGGGAGAGCCAGTCCCTCCTACAATGAGCAGTTCTTC
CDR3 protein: CSASGRASPSYNEQFF

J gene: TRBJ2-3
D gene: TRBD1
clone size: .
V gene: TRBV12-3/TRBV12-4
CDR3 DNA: TGTGCCACCACAGGGGGGACGGGAGATACGCAGTATTTT
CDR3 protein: CATTGGTGDTQYF

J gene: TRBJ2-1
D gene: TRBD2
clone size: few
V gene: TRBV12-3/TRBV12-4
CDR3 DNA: TGTGCCAGCAGTCTTCTAGCGGGGGGCGTCAATGAGCAGTTCTTC
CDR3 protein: CASSLLAGGVNEQFF

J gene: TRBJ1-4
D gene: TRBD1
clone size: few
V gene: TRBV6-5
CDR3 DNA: TGTGCCAGCAGTCGGGGACAGATTAATGAAAAACTGTTTTTT
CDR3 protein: CASSRGQINEKLFF